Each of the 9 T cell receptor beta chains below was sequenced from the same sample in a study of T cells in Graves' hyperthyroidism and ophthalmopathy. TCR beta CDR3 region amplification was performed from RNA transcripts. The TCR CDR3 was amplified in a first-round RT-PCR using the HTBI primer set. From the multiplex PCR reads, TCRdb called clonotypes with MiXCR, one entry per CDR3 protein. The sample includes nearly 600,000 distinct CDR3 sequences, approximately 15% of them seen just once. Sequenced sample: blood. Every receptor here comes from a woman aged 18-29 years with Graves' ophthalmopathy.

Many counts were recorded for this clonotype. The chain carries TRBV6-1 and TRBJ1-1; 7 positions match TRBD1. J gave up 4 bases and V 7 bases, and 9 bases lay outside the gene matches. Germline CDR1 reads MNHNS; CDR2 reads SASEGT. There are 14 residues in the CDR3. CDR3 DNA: TGTGCCAGCACATACGGAGGGGGCGGCACTGAAGCTTTCTTT. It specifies CASTYGGGGTEAFF.

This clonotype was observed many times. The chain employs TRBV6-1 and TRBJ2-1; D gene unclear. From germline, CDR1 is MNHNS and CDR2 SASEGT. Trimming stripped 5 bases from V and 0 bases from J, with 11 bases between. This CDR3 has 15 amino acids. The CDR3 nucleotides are TGTGCCAGCAGTCAACAAGCTAGCTCCTACAATGAGCAGTTCTTC. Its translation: CASSQQASSYNEQFF.

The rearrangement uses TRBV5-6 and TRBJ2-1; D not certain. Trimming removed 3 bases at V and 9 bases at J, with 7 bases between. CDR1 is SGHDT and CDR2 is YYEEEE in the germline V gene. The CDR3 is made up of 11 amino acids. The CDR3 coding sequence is TGTGCCAGCAGCTCCTTATTTGAGCAGTTCTTC. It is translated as CASSSLFEQFF.

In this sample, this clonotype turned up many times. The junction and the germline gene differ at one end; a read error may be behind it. The CDR3 spells CASSRGANTEAFF. In DNA, the CDR3 is TGTGCCAGCAGCCGTGGAGCGAACACTGAAGCTTTCTTT. The rearrangement links TRBV5-1 to TRBJ1-1; D gene uncertain. The CDR3 is 13 amino acids. Germline-derived CDR1 and CDR2 are SGHRS and YFSETQ. The complete variable domain, with remaining parts taken from reference TRBV5-1 and TRBJ1-1, reads KAGVTQTPRYLIKTRGQQVTLSCSPISGHRSVSWYQQTPGQGLQFLFEYFSETQRNKGNFPGRFSGRQFSNSRSEMNVSTLELGDSALYLCASSRGANTEAFFGQGTRLTVV.

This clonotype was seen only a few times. The DNA of the CDR3 is TGTGCCAGCAGTGTGACACGTCCCCCCCTCCACTTT. It codes for CASSVTRPPLHF. This chain connects TRBV6-1 to TRBJ1-6, with D unresolved. The germline V gene encodes CDR1 MNHNS and CDR2 SASEGT. This CDR3 comprises 12 residues. V was pared by 4 bases and J by 13 bases, with 11 bases between.

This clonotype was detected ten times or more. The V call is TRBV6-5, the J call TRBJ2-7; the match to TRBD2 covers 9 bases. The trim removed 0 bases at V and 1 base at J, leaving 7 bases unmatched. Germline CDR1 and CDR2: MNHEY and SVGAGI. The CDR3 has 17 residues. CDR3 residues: CASSYSPTSGRSYEQYF. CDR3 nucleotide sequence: TGTGCCAGCAGTTACTCACCTACTAGCGGGCGTTCCTACGAGCAGTACTTC.

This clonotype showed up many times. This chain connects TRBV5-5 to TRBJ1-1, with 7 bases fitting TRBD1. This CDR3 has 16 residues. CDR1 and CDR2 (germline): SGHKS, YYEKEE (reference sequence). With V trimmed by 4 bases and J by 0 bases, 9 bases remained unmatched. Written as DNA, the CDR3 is TGTGCCAGCAGCCTAGGACAGGAACCCATGAACACTGAAGCTTTCTTT. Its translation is CASSLGQEPMNTEAFF.

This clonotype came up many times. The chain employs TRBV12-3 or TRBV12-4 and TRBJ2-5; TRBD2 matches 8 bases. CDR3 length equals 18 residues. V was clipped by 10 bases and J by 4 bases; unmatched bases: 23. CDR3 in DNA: TGTGCCACCACGCCGGGACTAGTTGCCCCGGCCGGTTCAGAGACCCAGTACTTC. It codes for CATTPGLVAPAGSETQYF.

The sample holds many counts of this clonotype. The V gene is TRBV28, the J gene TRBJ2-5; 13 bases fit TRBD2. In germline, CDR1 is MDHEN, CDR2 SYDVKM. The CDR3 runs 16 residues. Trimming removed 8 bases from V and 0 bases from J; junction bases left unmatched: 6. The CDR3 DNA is TGTGCCAGCCCCCCCGGGACTAGCGGGAACCAAGAGACCCAGTACTTC. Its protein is CASPPGTSGNQETQYF.